This record concerns one TCR beta chain sequence. This sample stems from a study of blood T cell repertoires in COVID-19. Across the whole study: Researchers got acute and convalescent COVID-19 samples from the United States, Italy and Spain. From T cells, B-cell-depleted T cells, or PBMCs came the material, which was cDNA or gDNA.

The germline V gene has CDR1 SGHKS and CDR2 YYEKEE (reference sequence). The ends lost 4 bases at V and 6 bases at J; junction bases unmatched: 9. CDR3 length: 15 residues. Original handling: Counts of nucleated cells, estimated from reference gene primer amplification, were obtained. Sequencing used immunoSEQ multiplex PCR; TCRdb keeps in-frame clones, though not all of them. V and J calls and clone size come straight from that table; D and trimming were deduced from the DNA. The table has around 160,000 clones, just under 80% seen once. This clonotype originated in a woman of 80 years or more with acute or convalescent COVID-19. The chain employs TRBV5-5 and TRBJ1-4; 7 nucleotides match TRBD1. The material sequenced was peripheral blood. The DNA for the CDR3 is TGTGCCAGCAGCATTCAAACAGGGGCAGATGAAAAACTGTTTTTT. Its protein product is CASSIQTGADEKLFF.